This T cell receptor (beta chain) comes out of a study of OX40 agonist ivuxolimab in advanced cancers. Study results and limitations: The authors did not determine the antigen specificity of the expanded peripheral T cells.

In regard to this clone: Its antigen remains unidentified.

V lost 8 bases and J 0 bases, leaving 11 bases between the germline ends. Germline CDR1 MNHEY, CDR2 SVGAGI. The CDR3 sequence is 14 residues long. Some clones are missing from TCRdb's copy, which holds only in-frame ones; the method was immunoSEQ multiplex PCR. The sample shows around 74,000 clones, about nine tenths of them seen only once. This sequence was found in an adult with an advanced solid tumor such as melanoma, head and neck, liver or kidney cancer. The sample here was CD4+ or CD8+ T cells sorted from blood, taken in a trial of the OX40 agonist ivuxolimab. V gene TRBV6-5 combines with J gene TRBJ1-3; D is possibly TRBD1 (6 bases). CDR3: CASSGAVSGNTIYF. The CDR3, as DNA: TGTGCCAGCTCGGGGGCCGTCTCTGGAAACACCATATATTTT.